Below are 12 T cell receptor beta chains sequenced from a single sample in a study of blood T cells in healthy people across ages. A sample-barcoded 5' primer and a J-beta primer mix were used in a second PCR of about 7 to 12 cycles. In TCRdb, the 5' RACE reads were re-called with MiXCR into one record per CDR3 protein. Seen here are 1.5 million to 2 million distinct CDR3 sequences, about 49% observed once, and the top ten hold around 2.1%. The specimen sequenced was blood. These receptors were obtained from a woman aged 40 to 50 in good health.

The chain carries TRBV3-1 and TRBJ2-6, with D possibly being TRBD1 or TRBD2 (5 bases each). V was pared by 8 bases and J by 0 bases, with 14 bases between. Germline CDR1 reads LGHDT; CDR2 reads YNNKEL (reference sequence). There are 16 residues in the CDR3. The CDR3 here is CASSPRGDSGANVLTF. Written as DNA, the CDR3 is TGTGCCAGCTCCCCGAGGGGCGACTCTGGGGCCAACGTCCTGACTTTC.

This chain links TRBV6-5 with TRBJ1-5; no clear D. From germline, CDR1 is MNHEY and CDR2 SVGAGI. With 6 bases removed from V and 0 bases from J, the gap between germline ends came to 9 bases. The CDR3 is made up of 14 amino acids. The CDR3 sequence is CASRNSFSNQPQHF. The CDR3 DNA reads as TGTGCCAGCAGGAACAGCTTTAGCAATCAGCCCCAGCATTTT.

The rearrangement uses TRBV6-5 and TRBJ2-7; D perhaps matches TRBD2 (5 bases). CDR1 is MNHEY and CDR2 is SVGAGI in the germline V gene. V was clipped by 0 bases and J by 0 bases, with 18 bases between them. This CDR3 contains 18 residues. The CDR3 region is CASSYSYPKRGGSYEQYF. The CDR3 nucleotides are TGTGCCAGCAGTTACTCGTACCCAAAGCGCGGAGGCTCCTACGAGCAGTACTTC.

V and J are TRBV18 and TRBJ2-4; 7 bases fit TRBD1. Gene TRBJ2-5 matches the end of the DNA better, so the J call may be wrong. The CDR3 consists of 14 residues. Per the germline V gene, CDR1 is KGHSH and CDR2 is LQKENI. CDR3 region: CASSPTGFGETQYF. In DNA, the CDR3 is TGTGCCAGCTCACCGACAGGGTTCGGGGAGACCCAGTACTTC.

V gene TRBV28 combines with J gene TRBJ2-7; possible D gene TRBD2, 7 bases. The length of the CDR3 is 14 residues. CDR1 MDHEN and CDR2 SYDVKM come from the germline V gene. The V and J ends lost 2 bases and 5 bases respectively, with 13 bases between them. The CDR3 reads CASSLRGGRDEQYF. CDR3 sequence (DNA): TGTGCCAGCAGTTTACGCGGGGGCCGGGACGAGCAGTACTTC.

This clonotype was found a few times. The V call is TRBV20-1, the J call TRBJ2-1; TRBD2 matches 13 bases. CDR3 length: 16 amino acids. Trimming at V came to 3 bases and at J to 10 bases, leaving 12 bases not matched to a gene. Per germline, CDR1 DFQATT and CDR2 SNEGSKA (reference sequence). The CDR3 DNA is TGCAGTGCTAGTCCGAGGACTAGCGGGGGAAGACGCGAGCAGTTCTTC. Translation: CSASPRTSGGRREQFF.

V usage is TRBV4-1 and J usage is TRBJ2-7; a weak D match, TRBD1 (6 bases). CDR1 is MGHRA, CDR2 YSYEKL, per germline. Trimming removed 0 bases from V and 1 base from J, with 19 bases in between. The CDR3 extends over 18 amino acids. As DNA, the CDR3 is TGCGCCAGCAGCCAAGATTTAAGGAACAGGGTAATATCCTACGAGCAGTACTTC. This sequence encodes CASSQDLRNRVISYEQYF.

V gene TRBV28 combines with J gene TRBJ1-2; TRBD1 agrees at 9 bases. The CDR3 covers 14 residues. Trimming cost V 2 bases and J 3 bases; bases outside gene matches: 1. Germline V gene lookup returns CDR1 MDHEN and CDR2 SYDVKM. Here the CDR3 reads CASSLTGGHYGYTF. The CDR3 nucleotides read TGTGCCAGCAGTTTAACAGGGGGCCACTATGGCTACACCTTC.

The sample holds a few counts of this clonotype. CDR3 region: CATSFGGDFEETQYF. The CDR3 nucleotides are TGTGCCACCAGCTTTGGGGGAGATTTTGAAGAGACCCAGTACTTC. The chain uses TRBV15 and TRBJ2-5; D is possibly TRBD1 or TRBD2 (5 bases each). The CDR3 has 15 residues. Germline V CDR1 and CDR2: LNHNV, YYDKDF (reference sequence). Trimming shortened V by 5 bases and J by 3 bases, and 16 bases separated the two germline ends.

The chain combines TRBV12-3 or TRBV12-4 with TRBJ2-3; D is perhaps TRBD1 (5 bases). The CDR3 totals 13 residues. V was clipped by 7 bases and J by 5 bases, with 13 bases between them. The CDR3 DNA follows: TGTGCCAGCATGGCAGGGCTGGTAGATACGCAGTATTTT. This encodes CASMAGLVDTQYF.

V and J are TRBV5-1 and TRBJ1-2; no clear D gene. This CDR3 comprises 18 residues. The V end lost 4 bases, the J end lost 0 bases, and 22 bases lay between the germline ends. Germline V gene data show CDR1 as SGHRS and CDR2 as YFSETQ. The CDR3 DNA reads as TGCGCCAGCAGCCCCCCCCAGCCGAGTCCTTCATCTAACTATGGCTACACCTTC. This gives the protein CASSPPQPSPSSNYGYTF. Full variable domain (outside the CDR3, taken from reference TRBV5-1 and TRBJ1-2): KAGVTQTPRYLIKTRGQQVTLSCSPISGHRSVSWYQQTPGQGLQFLFEYFSETQRNKGNFPGRFSGRQFSNSRSEMNVSTLELGDSALYLCASSPPQPSPSSNYGYTFGSGTRLTVV.

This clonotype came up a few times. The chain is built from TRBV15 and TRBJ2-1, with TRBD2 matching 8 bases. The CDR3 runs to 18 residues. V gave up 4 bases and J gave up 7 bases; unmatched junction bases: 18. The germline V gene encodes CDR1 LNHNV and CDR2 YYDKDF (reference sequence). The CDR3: CATSILSISSGGRNEQFF. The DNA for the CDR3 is TGTGCCACCAGCATTCTGTCGATCAGCTCGGGGGGGAGGAATGAGCAGTTCTTC.